This passage covers 26 T cell receptor beta chains from one sample sequenced in a study of T cell responses to AZD1222 COVID-19 vaccine. This table comes from immunoSEQ multiplex PCR, and its TCRdb copy is limited to in-frame clones, with some not included. The sample shows roughly 100,000 clones, 85% to 90% of them seen only once. The sample in question was peripheral blood, obtained on day 0 of AZD1222 vaccination. All receptors come from an adult in good health.

The chain has TRBV5-1 and TRBJ2-3; D perhaps matches TRBD1 (6 bases). The CDR3 consists of 15 residues. The germline V and J ends were trimmed by 0 bases and 2 bases, with 10 bases remaining between them. Germline loops: CDR1 SGHRS, CDR2 YFSETQ. CDR3 coding DNA: TGCGCCAGCAGCTTGGCGGGGACAAACACAGATACGCAGTATTTT. Protein: CASSLAGTNTDTQYF.

This chain uses TRBV24-1 with TRBJ1-1; D remains ambiguous. Per the germline V gene, CDR1 is KGHDR and CDR2 is SFDVKD. Trimming pared 3 bases from V and 1 base from J, leaving 11 bases between. CDR3 size: 15 residues. The CDR3 loop reads CATSDVREGNTEAFF. In DNA form, the CDR3 reads TGTGCCACCAGTGATGTAAGGGAGGGGAACACTGAAGCTTTCTTT.

This clone was recorded only once. This chain links TRBV5-1 with TRBJ2-7; 9 bases are shared with TRBD1. The CDR3 extends over 16 amino acids. Per the germline V gene, CDR1 is SGHRS and CDR2 is YFSETQ. The V gene end was trimmed by 2 bases and the J gene end by 0 bases; junction bases not matched to a gene: 6. The CDR3 sequence: CASSFSPGQGSYEQYF. CDR3 bases: TGCGCCAGCAGCTTTTCCCCGGGACAGGGCTCCTACGAGCAGTACTTC.

The chain has TRBV5-1 and TRBJ2-1; weak D call: TRBD2 (6 bases). V shed 3 bases and J shed 0 bases, with 16 bases lying between them. CDR3 length: 17 amino acids. Germline lookup yields CDR1 SGHRS and CDR2 YFSETQ. CDR3 bases: TGCGCCAGCAGCTCATTTCTCGGGGGAAGCTCCTACAATGAGCAGTTCTTC. Its protein product is CASSSFLGGSSYNEQFF.

V is TRBV7-9 and J is TRBJ1-1; tentatively, D is TRBD1 (5 bases). This CDR3 comprises 14 residues. V was pared by 5 bases and J by 2 bases, with 12 bases between. Germline V gives CDR1 SEHNR, CDR2 FQNEAQ (reference sequence). The DNA of the CDR3 is TGTGCCAGCAGCCTCAGGGAGGTCAACACTGAAGCTTTCTTT. Encoded protein: CASSLREVNTEAFF. The variable domain in full, with the rest retrieved from reference TRBV7-9 and TRBJ1-1, is DTGVSQNPRHKITKRGQNVTFRCDPISEHNRLYWYRQTLGQGPEFLTYFQNEAQLEKSRLLSDRFSAERPKGSFSTLEIQRTEQGDSAMYLCASSLREVNTEAFFGQGTRLTVV.

V usage is TRBV19 and J usage is TRBJ1-5, with D tentatively TRBD1 (5 bases). This CDR3 has 14 amino acids. Germline V gives CDR1 LNHDA, CDR2 SQIVND (reference sequence). V was clipped by 1 base and J by 6 bases, with 10 bases between them. The CDR3 DNA sequence: TGTGCCAGTAGTATAGGCAGGGCTCTTCAGCCCCAGCATTTT. It codes for CASSIGRALQPQHF. Full variable domain (rest looked up from reference TRBV19 and TRBJ1-5): DGGITQSPKYLFRKEGQNVTLSCEQNLNHDAMYWYRQDPGQGLRLIYYSQIVNDFQKGDIAEGYSVSREKKESFPLTVTSAQKNPTAFYLCASSIGRALQPQHFGDGTRLSIL.

The chain recombines TRBV27 with TRBJ1-1; weak D call: TRBD1 (6 bases). Trimming removed 5 bases from V and 10 bases from J, with 23 bases in between. The CDR3 sequence is 15 residues long. CDR1 MNHEY and CDR2 SMNVEV come from the germline V gene (reference sequence). CDR3 loop: CASSPEKTGTSGAFF. The CDR3 nucleotides are TGTGCCAGCAGTCCCGAAAAAACAGGGACATCGGGAGCTTTCTTT.

The CDR3 sequence: CASSLGQQGLVGYTF. Here the CDR3 DNA reads TGCGCCAGCAGCCTGGGACAGCAAGGTCTCGTAGGCTACACCTTC. The chain combines TRBV4-1 with TRBJ1-2, with 7 bases aligning to TRBD1. The CDR3 length is 15 residues. CDR1 and CDR2 (germline): MGHRA, YSYEKL. The V gene end was trimmed by 4 bases and the J gene end by 8 bases; junction bases not matched to a gene: 13.

This chain uses TRBV7-6 with TRBJ1-5; tentative D call: TRBD1 (6 bases). Trimming removed 8 bases from V and 0 bases from J, with 17 bases in between. This CDR3 is built from 16 residues. Germline V lookup: CDR1 SGHVS, CDR2 FNYEAQ. This chain's CDR3 is CASAPGTSNSNQPQHF. DNA for the CDR3: TGTGCCAGCGCCCCCGGGACATCGAATAGCAATCAGCCCCAGCATTTT.

The rearrangement links TRBV18 to TRBJ1-1; no firm D call. In germline, CDR1 is KGHSH, CDR2 LQKENI. The CDR3 has 12 residues. V lost 4 bases to trimming and J lost 4 bases, with 7 bases between them. In DNA form, the CDR3 reads TGTGCCAGCTCACACGCTGGCACTGAAGCTTTCTTT. Translation gives CASSHAGTEAFF.

This clone was recorded once. The chain joins TRBV15 to TRBJ1-4; D not resolved. Germline-derived CDR1 and CDR2 are LNHNV and YYDKDF (reference sequence). Trimming removed 3 bases from V and 6 bases from J, with 14 bases in between. This CDR3 is 15 amino acids long. The CDR3 DNA sequence: TGTGCCACCAGCAGCCCGGGGTTATGGGATGAAAAACTGTTTTTT. Protein product: CATSSPGLWDEKLFF.

The chain recombines TRBV6-5 with TRBJ1-1; a weak D match, TRBD1 (6 bases). The CDR3 is 11 amino acids. Trimming removed 8 bases from V and 8 bases from J, with 12 bases in between. CDR1 is MNHEY, CDR2 SVGAGI, per germline. The CDR3: CASRFGQEAFF. The CDR3 bases are TGTGCCAGCCGCTTTGGACAGGAAGCTTTCTTT.

V gene TRBV7-9 combines with J gene TRBJ1-5; 7 bases are a match to TRBD1. The length of the CDR3 is 15 residues. V was clipped by 5 bases and J by 2 bases; unmatched bases: 6. The V gene's germline CDR1 is SEHNR and CDR2 FQNEAQ (reference sequence). The CDR3 region is CASSPTGKGNQPQHF. CDR3 nucleotide sequence: TGTGCCAGCAGCCCGACAGGGAAGGGCAATCAGCCCCAGCATTTT.

The V and J genes are TRBV27 and TRBJ2-6; D call uncertain. The CDR3 is made up of 15 amino acids. The ends were cut back, 0 bases at V and 0 bases at J, with 3 bases in the middle. CDR1 MNHEY and CDR2 SMNVEV come from the germline V gene (reference sequence). This chain's CDR3 is CASSLSYSGANVLTF. CDR3 coding DNA: TGTGCCAGCAGTTTATCGTACTCTGGGGCCAACGTCCTGACTTTC.

The V gene is TRBV28, the J gene TRBJ1-2; D gene uncertain. The ends were cut back, 4 bases at V and 4 bases at J, with 22 bases in the middle. CDR3 size: 17 residues. The germline gives CDR1 MDHEN, CDR2 SYDVKM. The CDR3 region is CASSWVLSPTQAYGYTF. The DNA for the CDR3 is TGTGCCAGCAGTTGGGTACTCTCCCCCACTCAGGCCTATGGCTACACCTTC.

This rearrangement joins TRBV11-2 to TRBJ2-5; 9 positions agree with TRBD1. J was trimmed by 5 bases and V by 4 bases; bases with no gene match: 2. This CDR3 comprises 13 residues. The germline gives CDR1 SGHAT, CDR2 FQNNGV. This CDR3 reads CASSYGQGETQYF. CDR3 DNA sequence: TGTGCCAGCAGCTACGGACAGGGGGAGACCCAGTACTTC.

The rearrangement links TRBV27 to TRBJ1-2; 7 positions match TRBD1. The CDR3 covers 16 residues. Germline V gives CDR1 MNHEY, CDR2 SMNVEV (reference sequence). V lost 4 bases, J lost 2 bases, and 10 bases stayed unmatched. This chain's CDR3 is CASSSTHRGENYGYTF. DNA of the CDR3: TGTGCCAGCAGTTCAACCCACAGGGGTGAAAACTATGGCTACACCTTC.

V gene TRBV29-1 combines with J gene TRBJ2-7; D might be TRBD2 (6 bases). Germline lookup yields CDR1 SQVTM and CDR2 ANQGSEA. Trimming left V 4 bases short and J 0 bases short, with 10 bases between. This CDR3 has 13 amino acids. The CDR3 spells CSVAQRASYEQYF. CDR3 DNA sequence: TGCAGCGTTGCTCAGCGGGCCTCCTACGAGCAGTACTTC.

V and J are TRBV6-5 and TRBJ1-1; a weak D match, TRBD1 (5 bases). Deletions cut 7 bases from V and 4 bases from J, with 16 bases between. Per germline, CDR1 MNHEY and CDR2 SVGAGI. This CDR3 contains 14 residues. CDR3 loop: CASTLMSGGTEAFF. In DNA, the CDR3 is TGTGCCAGCACCTTGATGTCGGGGGGCACTGAAGCTTTCTTT.

The rearrangement uses TRBV6-6 and TRBJ2-1; D might be TRBD2 (6 bases). This CDR3 spans 11 amino acids. The germline CDR1 and CDR2 sequences are MNHNY and SVGAGI (reference sequence). V was pared by 4 bases and J by 9 bases, with 7 bases between. The CDR3 sequence is CASSSGAEQFF. CDR3 bases: TGTGCCAGCAGTTCGGGAGCTGAGCAGTTCTTC.

The chain combines TRBV7-2 with TRBJ2-5; D is unresolved. Germline assignment: CDR1 SGHTA and CDR2 FQGNSA. There are 16 residues in the CDR3. With 1 base removed from V and 2 bases from J, the gap between germline ends came to 14 bases. CDR3 DNA sequence: TGTGCCAGCAGCTTAGGGGTAGGGTTTCGGCAAGAGACCCAGTACTTC. Its translation: CASSLGVGFRQETQYF. The full variable domain, completed using reference TRBV7-2 and TRBJ2-5, is GAGVSQSPSNKVTEKGKDVELRCDPISGHTALYWYRQSLGQGLEFLIYFQGNSAPDKSGLPSDRFSAERTGGSVSTLTIQRTQQEDSAVYLCASSLGVGFRQETQYFGPGTRLLVL.

The V and J genes are TRBV11-2 and TRBJ1-6; the match to TRBD1 covers 10 bases. CDR3 size: 17 residues. With V trimmed by 3 bases and J by 3 bases, 5 bases remained unmatched. Germline CDR1 and CDR2: SGHAT and FQNNGV. The CDR3 nucleotides read TGTGCCAGCAGCTTCGGGACAGGGGTTAACTATAATTCACCCCTCCACTTT. The encoded protein is CASSFGTGVNYNSPLHF.

The chain has TRBV29-1 and TRBJ1-2; D is unclear. CDR3 length equals 9 residues. Germline-derived CDR1 and CDR2 are SQVTM and ANQGSEA. The V and J ends lost 7 bases and 4 bases respectively, with 4 bases between them. This chain's CDR3 is CSAGYGYTF. The CDR3 nucleotides read TGCAGCGCGGGCTATGGCTACACCTTC.

The chain combines TRBV30 with TRBJ1-3, with D hard to call. Germline-derived CDR1 and CDR2 are GTSNPN and SVGIG (reference sequence). Deletions cut 2 bases from V and 10 bases from J, with 15 bases between. There are 13 residues in the CDR3. For the CDR3, the DNA is TGTGCCTGGAGTATCCAGCTGGAAACAACCATATATTTT. Amino acid sequence: CAWSIQLETTIYF.

The gene calls are TRBV11-2 and TRBJ1-1; TRBD1 matches at 7 bases. V trimming: 8 bases; J trimming: 10 bases; junction bases outside the gene matches: 7. The CDR3 spans 11 residues. CDR1 SGHAT and CDR2 FQNNGV come from the germline V gene. CDR3 amino acids: CASHEGARAFF. Here the CDR3 DNA reads TGTGCCAGCCATGAGGGGGCCAGAGCTTTCTTT.

The chain couples TRBV14 to TRBJ2-3; D gene uncertain. The CDR3 sequence is 16 residues long. The germline V gene encodes CDR1 SGHDN and CDR2 FVKESK. The V end was cut by 0 bases, the J end by 5 bases, with 15 bases between. The CDR3 sequence is CASSQEYLAPQDTQYF. The DNA for the CDR3 is TGTGCCAGCAGCCAAGAGTACTTGGCGCCGCAAGATACGCAGTATTTT.